These 14 T cell receptor beta chains were all obtained from the same sample, sequenced in a study of cytomegalovirus exposure and HLA in healthy donors. The PCR was carried out with 60 Vbeta primers and 13 Jbeta primers. Method: immunoSEQ multiplex PCR; TCRdb's copy keeps in-frame clones and lacks some. In the table there are 190,000 or so clones, around three quarters of which are singletons. Sequenced material: PBMCs. The source is a boy younger than 18 in good health and CMV-seronegative.

This sequence joins TRBV14 and TRBJ1-3, with D possibly TRBD1 on 5 matching bases. The germline CDR1 and CDR2 sequences are SGHDN and FVKESK. The V end was cut by 8 bases, the J end by 2 bases, with 22 bases between. CDR3 length: 17 residues. The CDR3: CASQPHPRYRPGNTIYF. The CDR3 DNA is TGTGCCAGCCAGCCTCACCCCCGCTACAGGCCTGGAAACACCATATATTTT.

The CDR3 loop is CASGGGRGYGYTF. CDR3 DNA: TGCGCCAGCGGTGGAGGACGCGGCTATGGCTACACCTTC. The J gene is TRBJ1-2, the V gene TRBV4-1; D gene unclear. Germline CDR1 MGHRA, CDR2 YSYEKL. The CDR3 runs 13 residues. Trimming cost V 8 bases and J 4 bases, with 14 bases left between them.

This clone was detected once. This chain joins TRBV12-5 and TRBJ1-5; D is uncertain. Germline V gene lookup returns CDR1 LGHNT and CDR2 FRNRAP. This CDR3 region has 15 residues. Trimming stripped 4 bases from V and 0 bases from J, with 10 bases between. The CDR3 loop is CASGSGSYSNQPQHF. The CDR3 nucleotides are TGTGCTAGTGGTTCCGGTTCCTATAGCAATCAGCCCCAGCATTTT.

This chain uses TRBV7-2 with TRBJ2-7, with D uncertain. CDR3 size: 14 residues. The V and J ends lost 5 bases and 0 bases respectively, with 11 bases between them. Germline V gene lookup returns CDR1 SGHTA and CDR2 FQGNSA. The CDR3 DNA follows: TGTGCCAGCAGCCAGGCAGGAATCTCCTACGAGCAGTACTTC. This translates into CASSQAGISYEQYF.

This clone was seen only a few times. This rearrangement joins TRBV5-4 to TRBJ2-1; TRBD2 matches 12 bases. Germline loops: CDR1 SGHNT, CDR2 YYREEE (reference sequence). The CDR3 contains 20 residues. The V segment lost 4 bases and the J segment 0 bases; nucleotides outside the gene matches: 14. The CDR3: CASSRLGTSGFTSSYNEQFF. Here the CDR3 DNA reads TGTGCCAGCAGCCGGCTCGGGACTAGCGGGTTCACAAGCTCCTACAATGAGCAGTTCTTC.

This chain joins TRBV11-3 and TRBJ2-7; D possibly corresponds to TRBD1 (6 bases). CDR1 SGHNT and CDR2 YENEEA come from the germline V gene. This CDR3 has 13 residues. V lost 4 bases and J 2 bases, leaving 9 bases between the germline ends. The CDR3 spells CASSSGQTYEQYF. The CDR3 nucleotides read TGTGCCAGCAGCTCCGGACAGACCTACGAGCAGTACTTC. Based on the CDR3 plus reference TRBV11-3 and TRBJ2-7, the full variable domain is EAGVVQSPRYKIIEKKQPVAFWCNPISGHNTLYWYLQNLGQGPELLIRYENEEAVDDSQLPKDRFSAERLKGVDSTLKIQPAELGDSAVYLCASSSGQTYEQYFGPGTRLTVT.

This sequence joins TRBV11-2 and TRBJ1-2; TRBD1 is a possible D gene (5 bases). The CDR3 totals 13 residues. V shed 4 bases and J shed 2 bases, with 8 bases lying between them. Germline V CDR1 and CDR2: SGHAT, FQNNGV. CDR3 sequence: CASSWAGNYGYTF. CDR3 nucleotide sequence: TGTGCCAGCAGCTGGGCAGGGAACTATGGCTACACCTTC.

This clone was observed once. The chain carries TRBV27 and TRBJ1-6; TRBD1 is a possible D gene (5 bases). Between the trimmed V and J ends, which lost 4 bases and 3 bases, there was a span of 16 bases. The V gene's germline CDR1 is MNHEY and CDR2 SMNVEV (reference sequence). The CDR3 runs to 17 residues. The chain's CDR3 is CASSSQGTNLYNSPLHF. The CDR3 DNA sequence: TGTGCCAGCAGTTCCCAGGGAACAAACCTCTATAATTCACCCCTCCACTTT.

This clone was detected only a few times. The chain recombines TRBV14 with TRBJ2-1; a weak D match, TRBD1 (6 bases). V was trimmed by 4 bases and J by 10 bases, leaving 14 bases between them. Germline loops: CDR1 SGHDN, CDR2 FVKESK. This CDR3 has 13 residues. The CDR3 loop reads CASSPPGAGEQFF. The CDR3 DNA reads as TGTGCCAGCAGCCCCCCAGGGGCAGGAGAGCAGTTCTTC.

The V gene is TRBV30, the J gene TRBJ1-1, with TRBD1 matching 7 bases. The CDR3 extends over 13 amino acids. CDR1 and CDR2 from the germline V gene are GTSNPN and SVGIG (reference sequence). The junction had 6 bases not matched to a gene; V was cut back by 8 bases and J by 0 bases. This CDR3 reads CARRGMMNTEAFF. The CDR3 coding sequence is TGTGCCCGCAGGGGGATGATGAACACTGAAGCTTTCTTT.

The rearrangement uses TRBV6-1 and TRBJ1-5, with D hard to call. This CDR3 spans 13 amino acids. Germline V gene lookup returns CDR1 MNHNS and CDR2 SASEGT. Trimming took 6 bases from V and 6 from J, leaving 12 bases between them. For the CDR3, the DNA is TGTGCCAGCAGCCGCACGGCGGGTCAGCCCCAGCATTTT. Its translation is CASSRTAGQPQHF.

The chain employs TRBV29-1 and TRBJ1-2; TRBD1 matches 7 bases. This CDR3 spans 16 amino acids. Germline V CDR1 and CDR2: SQVTM, ANQGSEA. The ends lost 3 bases at V and 4 bases at J; junction bases unmatched: 14. For the CDR3, the DNA is TGCAGCGTTGATCACCCCCCGGGAGGGGGCGGCTATGGCTACACCTTC. Protein product: CSVDHPPGGGGYGYTF. Full variable domain (remainder filled in from reference TRBV29-1 and TRBJ1-2): SAVISQKPSRDICQRGTSLTIQCQVDSQVTMMFWYRQQPGQSLTLIATANQGSEATYESGFVIDKFPISRPNLTFSTLTVSNMSPEDSSIYLCSVDHPPGGGGYGYTFGSGTRLTVV.

The chain joins TRBV27 to TRBJ2-7; TRBD1 agrees at 7 bases. This CDR3 region has 16 residues. Germline CDR1 reads MNHEY; CDR2 reads SMNVEV (reference sequence). Trimming took 5 bases from V and 4 from J; bases not matched to a gene: 14. The CDR3 DNA reads TGTGCCAGCAGTCCTATAGGGGGCCTCTCCAGATACGAGCAGTACTTC. Its translation is CASSPIGGLSRYEQYF.

V and J are TRBV7-2 and TRBJ1-2; a possible D gene is TRBD1 (6 bases). The CDR3 has 16 amino acids. V lost 2 bases to trimming and J lost 2 bases, with 15 bases between them. Germline loops: CDR1 SGHTA, CDR2 FQGNSA. The DNA for the CDR3 is TGTGCCAGCAGCTTAACAGCAGGGGCCCAAAACTATGGCTACACCTTC. Translating gives CASSLTAGAQNYGYTF.